Below, 9 T cell receptor beta chains from the same sample are listed, as sequenced in a study of radiation and T cells in renal cell carcinoma. Stated treatment: 15 Gy SBRT to primary tumor, nephrectomy 4 weeks later. Using immunoSEQ multiplex PCR, the repertoire was profiled, and TCRdb retains in-frame clones only, with some absent. Of about 20,000 clones listed, about 51% are singletons. Material: tumor tissue, obtained from a patient whose treatment included radiotherapy and nephrectomy. These receptors originate from a woman between 50 and 59 years old with renal cell carcinoma.

The CDR3 region has the DNA TGTGCTAGTGCCCACGGGAGCTCCTACGAGCAGTACTTC. As protein: CASAHGSSYEQYF. The gene calls are TRBV12-5 and TRBJ2-7; a possible D gene is TRBD2 (6 bases). This CDR3 has 13 residues. V lost 7 bases and J lost 0, with 10 bases in between. Germline V gives CDR1 LGHNT, CDR2 FRNRAP.

The rearrangement links TRBV27 to TRBJ2-7; D gene uncertain. The CDR3 runs 13 residues. V gave up 3 bases and J gave up 0 bases, with 6 bases separating them. Germline V gene data show CDR1 as MNHEY and CDR2 as SMNVEV (reference sequence). The CDR3 loop is CASSFDNSYEQYF. CDR3 bases: TGTGCCAGCAGTTTCGACAACTCCTACGAGCAGTACTTC.

The chain carries TRBV29-1 and TRBJ2-4, with 7 bases matching TRBD1. Losses at the gene ends were 6 bases for V and 2 bases for J; bases not matched to a gene: 13. Germline-derived CDR1 and CDR2 are SQVTM and ANQGSEA. This CDR3 spans 16 amino acids. The DNA of the CDR3 is TGCAGCGTGGGGACAGAATCATACTTGACCAAAAACATTCAGTACTTC. Amino acids: CSVGTESYLTKNIQYF.

This chain links TRBV7-8 with TRBJ1-5, with D tentatively TRBD1 (6 bases). V gave up 3 bases and J gave up 3 bases, with 9 bases separating them. This CDR3 spans 14 amino acids. CDR1 and CDR2 from the germline V gene are SGHVS and FQNEAQ. Written as DNA, the CDR3 is TGTGCCAGCAGCTTCAACAGGGTCAATCAGCCCCAGCATTTT. The encoded protein is CASSFNRVNQPQHF.

The rearrangement uses TRBV29-1 and TRBJ1-4, with 8 positions matching TRBD1. This CDR3 region has 14 residues. From germline, CDR1 is SQVTM and CDR2 ANQGSEA. The V and J ends lost 6 bases and 6 bases, in that order; junction bases with no gene match: 9. CDR3 bases: TGCAGCGTAGTTATCAGGGGGCATGATGAAAAACTGTTTTTT. Encoded protein: CSVVIRGHDEKLFF.

Written as DNA, the CDR3 is TGCAGCGTTGAAGGGAGAAACACTGAAGCTTTCTTT. Residues: CSVEGRNTEAFF. This chain connects TRBV29-1 to TRBJ1-1; unclear D gene. Trimming pared 1 base from V and 2 bases from J, leaving 5 bases between. Germline CDR1 SQVTM, CDR2 ANQGSEA. The CDR3 is 12 amino acids.

V and J are TRBV4-3 and TRBJ2-2, with D uncertain. Per germline, CDR1 LGHNA and CDR2 YSLEER. The CDR3 consists of 14 residues. The V end was cut by 8 bases, the J end by 2 bases, with 12 bases between. The CDR3 sequence: CASSVRFNTGELFF. The CDR3 DNA is TGCGCCAGCTCCGTGAGGTTCAACACCGGGGAGCTGTTTTTT.

By frequency in the sample, this clone is medium-sized (0.01 to 0.1%). The chain combines TRBV4-3 with TRBJ1-5, with D unresolved. The germline V gene has CDR1 LGHNA and CDR2 YSLEER. The CDR3 length is 16 residues. The V and J ends lost 0 bases and 2 bases respectively, with 11 bases between them. The CDR3 bases are TGCGCCAGCAGCCAAGATTCCAGGTACGGCAATCAGCCCCAGCATTTT. Protein: CASSQDSRYGNQPQHF.

In this sample, this clone turned up many times. The chain couples TRBV5-1 to TRBJ2-6; TRBD2 is a possible D gene (5 bases). Germline assignment: CDR1 SGHRS and CDR2 YFSETQ. The CDR3 spans 18 residues. V lost 4 bases and J 1 base, leaving 18 bases between the germline ends. In DNA, the CDR3 is TGCGCCAGCAGCACCCGGACCGGGAAAACGTCTGGGGCCAACGTCCTGACTTTC. Translated, it gives CASSTRTGKTSGANVLTF.